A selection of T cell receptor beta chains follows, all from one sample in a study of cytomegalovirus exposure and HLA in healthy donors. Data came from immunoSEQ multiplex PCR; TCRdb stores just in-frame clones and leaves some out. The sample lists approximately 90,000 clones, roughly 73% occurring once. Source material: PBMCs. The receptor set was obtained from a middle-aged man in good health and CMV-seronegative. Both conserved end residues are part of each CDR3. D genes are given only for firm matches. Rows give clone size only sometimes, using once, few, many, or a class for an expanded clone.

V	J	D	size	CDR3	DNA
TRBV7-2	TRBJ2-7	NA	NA	CASSLAAVGSYEQYF	TGTGCCAGCAGCTTAGCCGCGGTAGGCTCCTACGAGCAGTACTTC
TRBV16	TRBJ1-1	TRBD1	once	CASSQSYRGGTEAFF	TGTGCCAGCAGCCAGTCCTACAGGGGGGGGACTGAAGCTTTCTTT
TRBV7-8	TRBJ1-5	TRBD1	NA	CASSNSGTGNQPQHF	TGTGCCAGCAGCAATTCCGGGACAGGGAATCAGCCCCAGCATTTT
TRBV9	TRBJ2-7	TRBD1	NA	CASSATGGPYEQYF	TGTGCCAGCAGCGCGACAGGGGGGCCCTACGAGCAGTACTTC
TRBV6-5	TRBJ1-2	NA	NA	CASRIRQSNPYGYTF	TGTGCCAGCAGAATTCGACAGTCTAACCCCTATGGCTACACCTTC
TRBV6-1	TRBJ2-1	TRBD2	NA	CASSELGTRWDEQFF	TGTGCCAGCAGTGAACTCGGGACTAGATGGGATGAGCAGTTCTTC
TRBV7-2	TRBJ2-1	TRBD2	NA	CASSRTRPGEQFF	TGTGCCAGCAGCCGGACTAGGCCAGGAGAGCAGTTCTTC
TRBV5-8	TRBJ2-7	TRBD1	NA	CASSLFLTGGEQYF	TGTGCCAGCAGCTTGTTTTTGACAGGGGGCGAGCAGTACTTC
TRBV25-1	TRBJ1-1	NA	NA	CASSATGEAFF	TGTGCCAGCAGTGCTACAGGGGAAGCTTTCTTT
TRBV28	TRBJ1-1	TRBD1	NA	CASGQGYTEAFF	TGTGCCAGCGGACAGGGATACACTGAAGCTTTCTTT
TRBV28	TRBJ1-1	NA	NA	CASNEGGDNTEAFF	TGTGCCAGCAACGAGGGGGGGGACAACACTGAAGCTTTCTTT
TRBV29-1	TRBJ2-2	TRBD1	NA	CSVRTGTGGTGELFF	TGCAGCGTTCGAACCGGGACAGGGGGCACCGGGGAGCTGTTTTTT
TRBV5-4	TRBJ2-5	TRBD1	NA	CASSLDFGQGQETQYF	TGTGCCAGCAGCTTGGATTTTGGACAGGGTCAAGAGACCCAGTACTTC
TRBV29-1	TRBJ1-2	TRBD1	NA	CSVDRDGYTF	TGCAGCGTGGACAGGGACGGCTACACCTTC
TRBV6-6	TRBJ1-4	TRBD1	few	CASSKGQGARNEKLFF	TGTGCCAGCAGTAAGGGACAGGGGGCCCGCAATGAAAAACTGTTTTTT
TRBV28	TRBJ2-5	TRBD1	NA	CASSLWTGGAETQYF	TGTGCCAGCAGTTTATGGACAGGGGGCGCAGAGACCCAGTACTTC
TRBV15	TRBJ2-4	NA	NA	CATSRSGGLAKNIQYF	TGTGCCACCAGCAGGAGCGGCGGCCTAGCCAAAAACATTCAGTACTTC
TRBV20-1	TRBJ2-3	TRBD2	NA	CRVPSGGINF	TGCAGGGTTCCTAGCGGGGGAATAAACTTT
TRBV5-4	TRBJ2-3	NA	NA	CASSLVMRGGSTDTQYF	TGTGCCAGCAGCTTGGTCATGCGGGGAGGTAGCACAGATACGCAGTATTTT
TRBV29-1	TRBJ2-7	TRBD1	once	CSVGTGDAYEQYF	TGCAGCGTAGGGACAGGGGATGCCTACGAGCAGTACTTC
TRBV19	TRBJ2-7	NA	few	CASSLGGRGQFYEQYF	TGTGCCAGTAGCCTCGGGGGGCGGGGGCAGTTCTACGAGCAGTACTTC
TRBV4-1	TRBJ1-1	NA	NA	CASSQGVANTEAFF	TGCGCCAGCAGCCAAGGGGTAGCGAACACTGAAGCTTTCTTT
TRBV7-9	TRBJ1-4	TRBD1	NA	CASSLLGQGEKLFF	TGTGCCAGCAGCTTACTAGGACAGGGTGAAAAACTGTTTTTT
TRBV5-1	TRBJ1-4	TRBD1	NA	CASSRTGATNEKLFF	TGCGCCAGCAGTCGAACAGGGGCAACTAATGAAAAACTGTTTTTT
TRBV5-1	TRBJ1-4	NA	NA	CASSPNPTGPNEKLFF	TGCGCCAGCAGCCCGAACCCGACAGGCCCTAATGAAAAACTGTTTTTT
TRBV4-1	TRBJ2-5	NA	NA	CASSQGAETQYF	TGCGCCAGCAGCCAGGGGGCAGAGACCCAGTACTTC
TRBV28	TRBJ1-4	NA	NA	CASSSSGVSNEKLFF	TGTGCCAGCAGTTCCTCAGGGGTATCTAATGAAAAACTGTTTTTT
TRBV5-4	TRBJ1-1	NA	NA	CASSLEQMNTEAFF	TGTGCCAGCAGCTTGGAACAGATGAACACTGAAGCTTTCTTT
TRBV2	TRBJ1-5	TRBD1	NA	CASSTGTGVNQPQHF	TGTGCCAGCAGTACCGGGACAGGGGTCAATCAGCCCCAGCATTTT
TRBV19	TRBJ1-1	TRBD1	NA	CASSGGQGTEAFF	TGTGCCAGTAGTGGGGGACAGGGGACTGAAGCTTTCTTT
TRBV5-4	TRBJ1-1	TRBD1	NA	CASSLDASGTGSEAFF	TGTGCCAGCAGCTTGGACGCGTCCGGGACAGGGTCTGAAGCTTTCTTT